The table lists the clone carrying this TCR beta chain with a count of one. The data were obtained in a study of blood T cell repertoires in COVID-19. At the level of the study: Collection of acute and convalescent COVID-19 samples took place in the United States, Italy and Spain.

Original processing methods: Quantification of nucleated cells was approximated via reference gene primer amplification. Method: immunoSEQ multiplex PCR; TCRdb's copy keeps in-frame clones and lacks some. V, J and clone size are taken as reported in that table, and D and trimming were inferred from the DNA itself. The sample shows 25,000 to 35,000 clones, around 74% of them seen only once. This CDR3 has 14 residues. CDR1 and CDR2 (germline): LNHDA, SQIVND (reference sequence). V trimming: 5 bases; J trimming: 7 bases; junction bases outside the gene matches: 6. The chain uses TRBV19 and TRBJ1-4; 8 positions agree with TRBD1. Input material: peripheral blood. This clonotype was obtained from a woman in her seventies with active or convalescent COVID-19. The CDR3 nucleotides are TGTGCCAGTAGTCCGCCGGACAGGGTTGAAAAACTGTTTTTT. Encoded protein: CASSPPDRVEKLFF.